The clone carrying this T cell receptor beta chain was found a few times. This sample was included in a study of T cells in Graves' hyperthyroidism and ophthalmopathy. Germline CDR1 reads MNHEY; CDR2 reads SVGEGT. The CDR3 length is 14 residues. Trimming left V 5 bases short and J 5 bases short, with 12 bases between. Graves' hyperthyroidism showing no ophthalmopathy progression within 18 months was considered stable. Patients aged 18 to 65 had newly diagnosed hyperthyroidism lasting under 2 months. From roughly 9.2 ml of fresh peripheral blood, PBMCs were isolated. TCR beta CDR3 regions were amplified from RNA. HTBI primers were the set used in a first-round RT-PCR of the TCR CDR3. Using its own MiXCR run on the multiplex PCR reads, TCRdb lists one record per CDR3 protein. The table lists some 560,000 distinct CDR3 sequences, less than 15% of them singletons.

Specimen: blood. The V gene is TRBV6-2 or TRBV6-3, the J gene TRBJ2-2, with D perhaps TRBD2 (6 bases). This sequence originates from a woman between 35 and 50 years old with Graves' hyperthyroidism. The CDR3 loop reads CASSRLVATGELFF. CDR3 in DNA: TGTGCCAGCAGTAGACTAGTGGCGACCGGGGAGCTGTTTTTT.